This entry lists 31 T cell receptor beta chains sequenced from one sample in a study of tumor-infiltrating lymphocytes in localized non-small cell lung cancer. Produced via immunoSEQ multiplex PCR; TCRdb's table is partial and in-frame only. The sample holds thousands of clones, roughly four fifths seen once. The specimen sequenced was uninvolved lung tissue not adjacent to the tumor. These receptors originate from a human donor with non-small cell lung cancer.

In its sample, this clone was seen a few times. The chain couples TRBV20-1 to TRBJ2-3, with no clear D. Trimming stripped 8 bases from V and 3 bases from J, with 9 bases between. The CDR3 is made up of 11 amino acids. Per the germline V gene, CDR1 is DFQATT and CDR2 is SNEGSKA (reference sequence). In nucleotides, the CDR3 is TGCAGTCCCCTACGGACAGATACGCAGTATTTT. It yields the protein CSPLRTDTQYF.

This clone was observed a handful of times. As DNA, the CDR3 is TGTGCCAGCAGCTTAGCTAGCGGCGATGAGCAGTTCTTC. Protein sequence: CASSLASGDEQFF. The chain employs TRBV11-3 and TRBJ2-1; TRBD2 matches at 7 bases. CDR1 and CDR2 (germline): SGHNT, YENEEA. V shed 1 base and J 8 bases; nucleotides not matched to a gene: 2. This CDR3 contains 13 residues.

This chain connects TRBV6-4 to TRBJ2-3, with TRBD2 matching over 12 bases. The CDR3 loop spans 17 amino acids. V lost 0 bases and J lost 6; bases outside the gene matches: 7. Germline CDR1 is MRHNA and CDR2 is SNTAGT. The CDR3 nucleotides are TGTGCCAGCAGTGACTCCCCTAGCGGGGGGGCCGTGGATACGCAGTATTTT. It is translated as CASSDSPSGGAVDTQYF.

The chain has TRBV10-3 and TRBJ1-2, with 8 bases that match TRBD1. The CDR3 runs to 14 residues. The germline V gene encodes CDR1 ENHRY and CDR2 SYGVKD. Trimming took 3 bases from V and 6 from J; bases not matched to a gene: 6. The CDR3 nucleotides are TGTGCCATCAGTGATCCCCGGACAGGGAATGGCTACACCTTC. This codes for CAISDPRTGNGYTF.

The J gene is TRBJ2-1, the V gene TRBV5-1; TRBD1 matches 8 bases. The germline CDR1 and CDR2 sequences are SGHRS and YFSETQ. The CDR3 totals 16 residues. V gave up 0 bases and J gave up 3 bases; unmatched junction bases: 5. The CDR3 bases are TGCGCCAGCAGCTTGGTATCCGGGACAGGCTACAATGAGCAGTTCTTC. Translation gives CASSLVSGTGYNEQFF.

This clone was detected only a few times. CDR3: CASSSGVGTEAFF. The CDR3 nucleotides are TGTGCCAGCAGTTCAGGGGTTGGCACTGAAGCTTTCTTT. The chain combines TRBV27 with TRBJ1-1, with D tentatively TRBD1 (6 bases). Germline V gene sequence: CDR1 MNHEY, CDR2 SMNVEV (reference sequence). The CDR3 runs 13 residues. V was clipped by 4 bases and J by 4 bases, with 10 bases between them.

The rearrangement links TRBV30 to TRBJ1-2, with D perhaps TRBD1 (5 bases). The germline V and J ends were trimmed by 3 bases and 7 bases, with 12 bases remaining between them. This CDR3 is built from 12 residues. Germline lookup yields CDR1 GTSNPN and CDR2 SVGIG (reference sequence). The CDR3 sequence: CAWRGTSTGYTF. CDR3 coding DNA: TGTGCCTGGAGGGGGACCTCTACTGGCTACACCTTC.

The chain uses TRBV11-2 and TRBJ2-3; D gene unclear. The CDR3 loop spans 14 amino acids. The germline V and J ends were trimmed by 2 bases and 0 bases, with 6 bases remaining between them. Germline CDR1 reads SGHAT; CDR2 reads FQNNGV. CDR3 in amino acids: CASSLRDSTDTQYF. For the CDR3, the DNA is TGTGCCAGCAGCTTAAGGGATAGCACAGATACGCAGTATTTT.

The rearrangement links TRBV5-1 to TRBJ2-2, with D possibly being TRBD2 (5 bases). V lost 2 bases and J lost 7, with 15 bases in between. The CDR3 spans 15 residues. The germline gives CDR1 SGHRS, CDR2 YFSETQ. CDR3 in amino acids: CASSFEGGRGGELFF. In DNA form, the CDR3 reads TGCGCCAGCAGCTTCGAAGGCGGCCGGGGCGGGGAGCTGTTTTTT. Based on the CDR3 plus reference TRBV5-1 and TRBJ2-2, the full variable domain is KAGVTQTPRYLIKTRGQQVTLSCSPISGHRSVSWYQQTPGQGLQFLFEYFSETQRNKGNFPGRFSGRQFSNSRSEMNVSTLELGDSALYLCASSFEGGRGGELFFGEGSRLTVL.

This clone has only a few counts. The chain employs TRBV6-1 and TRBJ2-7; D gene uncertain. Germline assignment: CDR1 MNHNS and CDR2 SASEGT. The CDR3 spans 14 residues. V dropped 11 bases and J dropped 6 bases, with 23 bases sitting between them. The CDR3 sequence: CASVASWLFGEQYF. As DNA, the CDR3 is TGTGCCTCCGTTGCCTCTTGGTTGTTCGGCGAGCAGTACTTC.

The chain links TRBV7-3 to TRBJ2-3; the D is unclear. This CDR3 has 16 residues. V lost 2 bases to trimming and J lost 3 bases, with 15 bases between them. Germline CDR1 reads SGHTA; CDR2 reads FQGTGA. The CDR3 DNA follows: TGTGCCAGCAGCTTATATCTGGGTGGTCGGACAGATACGCAGTATTTT. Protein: CASSLYLGGRTDTQYF.

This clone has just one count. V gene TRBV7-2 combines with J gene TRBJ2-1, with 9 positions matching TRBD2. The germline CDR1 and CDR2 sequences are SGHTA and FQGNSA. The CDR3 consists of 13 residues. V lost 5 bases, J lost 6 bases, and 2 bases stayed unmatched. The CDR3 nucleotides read TGTGCCAGCAGCCCACTAGCGGGCAATGAGCAGTTCTTC. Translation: CASSPLAGNEQFF.

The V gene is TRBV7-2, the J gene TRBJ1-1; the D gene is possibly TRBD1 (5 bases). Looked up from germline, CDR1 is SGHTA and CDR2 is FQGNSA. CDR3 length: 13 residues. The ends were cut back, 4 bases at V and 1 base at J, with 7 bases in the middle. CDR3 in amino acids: CASSSGGNTEAFF. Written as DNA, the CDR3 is TGTGCCAGCAGCTCGGGGGGGAACACTGAAGCTTTCTTT. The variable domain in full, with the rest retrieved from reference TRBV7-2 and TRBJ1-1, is GAGVSQSPSNKVTEKGKDVELRCDPISGHTALYWYRQSLGQGLEFLIYFQGNSAPDKSGLPSDRFSAERTGGSVSTLTIQRTQQEDSAVYLCASSSGGNTEAFFGQGTRLTVV.

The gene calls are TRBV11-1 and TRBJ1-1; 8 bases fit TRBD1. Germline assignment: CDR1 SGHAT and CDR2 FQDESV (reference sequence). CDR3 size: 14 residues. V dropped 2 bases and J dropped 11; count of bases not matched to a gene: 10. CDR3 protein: CASSLREQGAKAFF. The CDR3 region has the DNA TGTGCCAGCAGCTTACGCGAGCAGGGGGCTAAGGCTTTCTTT.

CDR3 in DNA: TGTGCCAGCAGTATACAACAAAGGAACACCATATATTTT. Residues: CASSIQQRNTIYF. This rearrangement joins TRBV28 to TRBJ1-3; no clear D. CDR1 is MDHEN and CDR2 is SYDVKM in the germline V gene. This CDR3 region has 13 residues. V shed 5 bases and J shed 7 bases, with 12 bases lying between them.

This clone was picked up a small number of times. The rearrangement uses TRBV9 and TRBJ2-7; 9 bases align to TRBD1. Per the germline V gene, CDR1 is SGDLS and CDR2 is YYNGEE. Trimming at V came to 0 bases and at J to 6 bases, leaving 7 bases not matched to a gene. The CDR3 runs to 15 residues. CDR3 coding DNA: TGTGCCAGCAGCGTAGCTGGGACAGGGAGTAGCGAGCAGTACTTC. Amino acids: CASSVAGTGSSEQYF.

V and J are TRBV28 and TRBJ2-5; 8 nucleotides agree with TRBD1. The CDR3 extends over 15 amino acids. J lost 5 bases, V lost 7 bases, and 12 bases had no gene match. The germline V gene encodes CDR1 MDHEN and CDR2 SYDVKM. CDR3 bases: TGTGCCAGCATTTCGACAGCAGGGGGCGATGAGACCCAGTACTTC. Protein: CASISTAGGDETQYF.

The chain's CDR3 is CASSLQGQGARGYTF. Here the CDR3 DNA reads TGTGCCAGCAGCCTACAGGGACAGGGGGCTAGGGGCTACACCTTC. The chain is built from TRBV7-2 and TRBJ1-2; 12 bases match TRBD1. CDR1 is SGHTA, CDR2 FQGNSA, per germline. The CDR3 covers 15 residues. Trimming at V came to 5 bases and at J to 8 bases, leaving 9 bases not matched to a gene.

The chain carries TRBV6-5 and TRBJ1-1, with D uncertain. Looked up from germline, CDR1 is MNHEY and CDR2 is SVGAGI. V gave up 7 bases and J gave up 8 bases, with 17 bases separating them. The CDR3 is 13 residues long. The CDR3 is CASTRDPRIEAFF. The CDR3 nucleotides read TGTGCCAGCACCCGAGACCCGCGAATAGAAGCTTTCTTT.

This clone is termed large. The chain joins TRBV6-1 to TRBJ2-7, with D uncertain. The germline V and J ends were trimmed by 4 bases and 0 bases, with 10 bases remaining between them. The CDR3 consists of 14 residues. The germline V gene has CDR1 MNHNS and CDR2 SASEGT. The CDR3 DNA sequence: TGTGCCAGCAGTGCCCGGTTGAGCTCCTACGAGCAGTACTTC. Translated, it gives CASSARLSSYEQYF.

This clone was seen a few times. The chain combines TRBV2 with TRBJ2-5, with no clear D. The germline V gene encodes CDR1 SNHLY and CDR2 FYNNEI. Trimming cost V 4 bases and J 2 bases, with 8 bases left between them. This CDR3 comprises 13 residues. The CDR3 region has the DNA TGTGCCAGCAGTGCATCGCAGCAAGAGACCCAGTACTTC. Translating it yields CASSASQQETQYF.

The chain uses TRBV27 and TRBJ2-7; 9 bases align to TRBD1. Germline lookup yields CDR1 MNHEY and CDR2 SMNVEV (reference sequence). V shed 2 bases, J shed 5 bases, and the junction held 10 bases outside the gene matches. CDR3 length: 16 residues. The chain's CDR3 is CASSLGFHRGLNEQYF. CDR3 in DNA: TGTGCCAGCAGTTTAGGGTTTCACAGGGGGCTAAACGAGCAGTACTTC.

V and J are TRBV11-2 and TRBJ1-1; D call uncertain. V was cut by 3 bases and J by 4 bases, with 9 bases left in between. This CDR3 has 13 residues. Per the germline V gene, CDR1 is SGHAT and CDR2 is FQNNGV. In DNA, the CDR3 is TGTGCCAGCAGCTTGGGCCCGGGCACTGAAGCTTTCTTT. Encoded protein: CASSLGPGTEAFF.

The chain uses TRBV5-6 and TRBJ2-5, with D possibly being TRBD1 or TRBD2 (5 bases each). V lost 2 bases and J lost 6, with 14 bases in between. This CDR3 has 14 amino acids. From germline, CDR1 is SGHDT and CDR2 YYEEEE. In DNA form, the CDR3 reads TGTGCCAGCAGCTTATCTGCAGGGAGAAAGACCCAGTACTTC. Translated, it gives CASSLSAGRKTQYF.

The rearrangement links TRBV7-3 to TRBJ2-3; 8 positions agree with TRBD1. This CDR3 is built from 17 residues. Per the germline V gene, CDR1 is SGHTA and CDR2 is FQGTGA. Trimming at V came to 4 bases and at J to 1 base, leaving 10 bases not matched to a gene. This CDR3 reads CASSSKRSGQGTDTQYF. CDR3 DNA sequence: TGTGCCAGCAGCTCTAAAAGGTCGGGACAGGGCACAGATACGCAGTATTTT.

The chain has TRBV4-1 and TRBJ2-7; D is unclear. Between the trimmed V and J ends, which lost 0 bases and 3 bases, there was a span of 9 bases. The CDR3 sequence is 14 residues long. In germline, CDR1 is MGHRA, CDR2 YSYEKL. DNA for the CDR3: TGCGCCAGCAGCCAAGAGTCGCGGAGCTACGAGCAGTACTTC. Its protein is CASSQESRSYEQYF.

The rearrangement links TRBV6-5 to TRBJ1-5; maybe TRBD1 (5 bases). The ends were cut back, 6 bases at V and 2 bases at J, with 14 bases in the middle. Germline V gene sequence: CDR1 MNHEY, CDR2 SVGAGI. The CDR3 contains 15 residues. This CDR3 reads CASSTSGYGNQPQHF. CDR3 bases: TGTGCCAGCAGCACTTCAGGGTACGGCAATCAGCCCCAGCATTTT.

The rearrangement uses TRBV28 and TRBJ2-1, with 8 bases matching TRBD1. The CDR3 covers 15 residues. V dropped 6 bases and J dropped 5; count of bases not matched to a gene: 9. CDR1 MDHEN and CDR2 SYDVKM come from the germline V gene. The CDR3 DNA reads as TGTGCCAGCAGCCGGGCAGGGGGCGTCAACAATGAGCAGTTCTTC. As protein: CASSRAGGVNNEQFF.

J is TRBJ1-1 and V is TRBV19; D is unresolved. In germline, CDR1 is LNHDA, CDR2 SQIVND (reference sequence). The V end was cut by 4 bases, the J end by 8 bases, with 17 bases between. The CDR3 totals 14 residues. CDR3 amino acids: CASSTARGPIEAFF. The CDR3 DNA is TGTGCCAGTAGTACCGCCCGAGGGCCGATCGAAGCTTTCTTT. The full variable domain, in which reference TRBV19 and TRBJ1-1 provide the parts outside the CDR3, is DGGITQSPKYLFRKEGQNVTLSCEQNLNHDAMYWYRQDPGQGLRLIYYSQIVNDFQKGDIAEGYSVSREKKESFPLTVTSAQKNPTAFYLCASSTARGPIEAFFGQGTRLTVV.

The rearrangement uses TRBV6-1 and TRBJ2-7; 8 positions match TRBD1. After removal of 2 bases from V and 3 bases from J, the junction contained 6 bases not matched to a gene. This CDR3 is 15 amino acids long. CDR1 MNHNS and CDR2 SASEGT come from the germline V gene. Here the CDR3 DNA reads TGTGCCAGCAGTGAAAGCCTGGACAGGGACTACGAGCAGTACTTC. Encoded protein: CASSESLDRDYEQYF.

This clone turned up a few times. In DNA, the CDR3 is TGTGCCAGCAGCGACGGACTAGCTTATTACACAGATACGCAGTATTTT. It specifies CASSDGLAYYTDTQYF. This chain joins TRBV2 and TRBJ2-3; 8 bases match TRBD2. Germline CDR1 and CDR2: SNHLY and FYNNEI. The CDR3 runs to 16 residues. The V and J ends lost 6 bases and 2 bases, in that order; junction bases with no gene match: 10.